These 25 T cell receptor beta chains were sequenced from one sample in a study of cytomegalovirus exposure and HLA in healthy donors. The PCR ran on 60 Vbeta and 13 Jbeta primers. The table came from immunoSEQ multiplex PCR; TCRdb's copy has only in-frame clones and leaves some out. Here the sample spans about 150,000 clones, approximately 85% being singletons. What was sequenced was PBMCs. The receptors here all came from a woman aged 35 to 49 in good health and CMV-seronegative.

The chain recombines TRBV7-2 with TRBJ2-5; tentatively, D is TRBD2 (5 bases). This CDR3 is 13 amino acids long. Trimming shortened V by 2 bases and J by 4 bases, and 8 bases separated the two germline ends. Germline V gives CDR1 SGHTA, CDR2 FQGNSA. CDR3 sequence reads: CASSLRESETQYF. Written as DNA, the CDR3 is TGTGCCAGCAGCTTAAGGGAGTCAGAGACCCAGTACTTC.

The chain joins TRBV5-4 to TRBJ1-2, with 8 bases matching TRBD1. Germline trimming cut 4 bases from V and 2 bases from J; bases unmatched to any gene: 4. Germline assignment: CDR1 SGHNT and CDR2 YYREEE (reference sequence). The CDR3 is 14 residues long. The CDR3 sequence is CASSPRQGNYGYTF. The CDR3 DNA reads as TGTGCCAGCAGCCCCCGACAGGGGAACTATGGCTACACCTTC.

J is TRBJ2-6 and V is TRBV18, with TRBD2 matching over 7 bases. Germline V gene lookup returns CDR1 KGHSH and CDR2 LQKENI. This CDR3 is 15 amino acids long. The junction had 1 base not matched to a gene; V was cut back by 3 bases and J by 2 bases. The CDR3 region has the DNA TGTGCCAGCTCACCCAGCGGGGCTGGGGCCAACGTCCTGACTTTC. It translates to CASSPSGAGANVLTF.

A remark on this clone: One end of the junction is discordant with germline, which a read error may explain. The J gene is TRBJ2-5, the V gene TRBV27; 14 positions agree with TRBD2. Germline V gene data show CDR1 as MNHEY and CDR2 as SMNVEV (reference sequence). This CDR3 spans 14 amino acids. CDR3 in DNA: TGTGCCAGCAGTTTCGGGACTAGCGGGAGCCGACCGCACTTC. Translated: CASSFGTSGSRPHF.

This clone was observed a single time. This chain uses TRBV19 with TRBJ1-2; the match to TRBD1 covers 7 bases. Germline assignment: CDR1 LNHDA and CDR2 SQIVND (reference sequence). This CDR3 has 13 residues. After removal of 6 bases from V and 7 bases from J, the junction contained 8 bases not matched to a gene. Here the CDR3 reads CASSRPQGGGYTF. The CDR3 DNA follows: TGTGCCAGTAGCCGACCCCAGGGGGGTGGCTACACCTTC.

This chain joins TRBV6-5 and TRBJ2-3; TRBD2 is a possible D gene (7 bases). In germline, CDR1 is MNHEY, CDR2 SVGAGI. The CDR3 spans 15 residues. Trimming took off 6 bases at V and 4 bases at J, with 17 bases between the two ends. The CDR3 bases are TGTGCCAGCAGCATAACTAGGGGGGGGCCAGATACGCAGTATTTT. Translation gives CASSITRGGPDTQYF.

V and J are TRBV4-1 and TRBJ2-7; D might be TRBD2 (6 bases). The V gene's germline CDR1 is MGHRA and CDR2 YSYEKL. The CDR3 runs 14 residues. Trimming cost V 3 bases and J 7 bases, with 16 bases left between them. The DNA of the CDR3 is TGCGCCAGCAGCCAGCCGGGGCTAGCGAGTGAGCAGTACTTC. This sequence encodes CASSQPGLASEQYF.

The genes are TRBV5-1 and TRBJ1-1; D is perhaps TRBD1 (6 bases). V gave up 2 bases and J gave up 5 bases, with 16 bases separating them. Germline lookup yields CDR1 SGHRS and CDR2 YFSETQ. The CDR3 sequence is 15 residues long. Here the CDR3 reads CASSFVSQGRTEAFF. The CDR3, as DNA: TGCGCCAGCAGCTTTGTATCACAGGGACGGACTGAAGCTTTCTTT.

The J gene is TRBJ2-7, the V gene TRBV5-1; no firm D call. This CDR3 is 13 amino acids long. Trimming took 4 bases from V and 2 from J, leaving 10 bases between them. The V gene's germline CDR1 is SGHRS and CDR2 YFSETQ. The CDR3 sequence is CASSARIPYEQYF. CDR3 in DNA: TGCGCCAGCAGCGCTAGGATTCCCTACGAGCAGTACTTC.

The rearrangement joins TRBV6-5 to TRBJ2-1, with 10 bases identical to TRBD1. The CDR3 runs 15 residues. The germline V gene encodes CDR1 MNHEY and CDR2 SVGAGI. V gave up 5 bases and J gave up 1 base; unmatched junction bases: 2. The CDR3 DNA reads as TGTGCCAGCAGTCTGGGACAGGGGTCCTACAATGAGCAGTTCTTC. Translating gives CASSLGQGSYNEQFF.

This chain connects TRBV29-1 to TRBJ2-1, with TRBD2 matching 10 bases. This CDR3 comprises 13 residues. Looked up from germline, CDR1 is SQVTM and CDR2 is ANQGSEA. CDR3 residues: CSHSGRGYNEQFF. The DNA of the CDR3 is TGCAGTCACAGCGGGAGGGGTTACAATGAGCAGTTCTTC.

The chain joins TRBV5-1 to TRBJ2-5; D may be TRBD2 (5 bases). Germline V gene sequence: CDR1 SGHRS, CDR2 YFSETQ. The V gene lost 2 bases and the J gene lost 1 base, with 6 bases spanning the gap. The CDR3 has 13 amino acids. This CDR3 reads CASSFGIQETQYF. The CDR3 region has the DNA TGCGCCAGCAGCTTCGGGATCCAAGAGACCCAGTACTTC.

The chain employs TRBV18 and TRBJ2-3; 10 bases fit TRBD1. The J segment lost 4 bases and the V segment lost 8 bases, leaving 15 bases of the junction unmatched. This CDR3 has 17 residues. Looked up from germline, CDR1 is KGHSH and CDR2 is LQKENI. In DNA, the CDR3 is TGTGCCAGCGACAGACAGGGGGCAGTGGAAGGCCCAGATACGCAGTATTTT. It is translated as CASDRQGAVEGPDTQYF.

This chain links TRBV25-1 with TRBJ2-1; D unresolved. Germline CDR1 reads MGHDK; CDR2 reads SYGVNS. The V end was cut by 1 base, the J end by 5 bases, with 15 bases between. The CDR3 spans 16 residues. CDR3 sequence: CASSELSGWKDNEQFF. In DNA form, the CDR3 reads TGTGCCAGCAGTGAATTATCCGGGTGGAAGGACAATGAGCAGTTCTTC.

This clone was seen once. The chain combines TRBV6-1 with TRBJ2-7, with TRBD1 matching 9 bases. V shed 6 bases, J shed 1 base, and the junction held 7 bases outside the gene matches. Germline CDR1 is MNHNS and CDR2 is SASEGT. This CDR3 is built from 15 residues. As DNA, the CDR3 is TGTGCCAGCAGAGCCCCGGGACAGGGATCCTACGAGCAGTACTTC. Translating it yields CASRAPGQGSYEQYF.

The rearrangement uses TRBV7-8 and TRBJ2-2, with D possibly matching TRBD2 (6 bases). Trimming removed 3 bases at V and 3 bases at J, with 14 bases between. Germline V lookup: CDR1 SGHVS, CDR2 FQNEAQ. This CDR3 has 16 residues. The DNA for the CDR3 is TGTGCCAGCAGCTTGGTCCGGGAGTTCTACACCGGGGAGCTGTTTTTT. Translation gives CASSLVREFYTGELFF. The whole variable domain, remainder taken from reference TRBV7-8 and TRBJ2-2, is GAGVSQSPRYKVAKRGQDVALRCDPISGHVSLFWYQQALGQGPEFLTYFQNEAQLDKSGLPSDRFFAERPEGSVSTLKIQRTQQEDSAVYLCASSLVREFYTGELFFGEGSRLTVL.

J is TRBJ1-1 and V is TRBV5-1; D is ambiguous. This CDR3 region has 14 residues. V was trimmed by 0 bases and J by 11 bases, leaving 17 bases between them. Germline V CDR1 and CDR2: SGHRS, YFSETQ. CDR3 region: CASSLEEAAAIAFF. Written as DNA, the CDR3 is TGCGCCAGCAGCTTGGAAGAGGCCGCTGCGATTGCTTTCTTT. The full variable domain, with the rest looked up from reference TRBV5-1 and TRBJ1-1, is KAGVTQTPRYLIKTRGQQVTLSCSPISGHRSVSWYQQTPGQGLQFLFEYFSETQRNKGNFPGRFSGRQFSNSRSEMNVSTLELGDSALYLCASSLEEAAAIAFFGQGTRLTVV.

This rearrangement joins TRBV27 to TRBJ2-7; D is possibly TRBD2 (5 bases). CDR1 is MNHEY and CDR2 is SMNVEV in the germline V gene (reference sequence). The germline V and J ends were trimmed by 8 bases and 0 bases, with 8 bases remaining between them. The CDR3 runs to 12 residues. The DNA for the CDR3 is TGTGCCAGCCACGGACTCTCCTACGAGCAGTACTTC. It encodes CASHGLSYEQYF.

V usage is TRBV27 and J usage is TRBJ2-5, with 10 bases identical to TRBD2. In germline, CDR1 is MNHEY, CDR2 SMNVEV (reference sequence). Trimming cost V 5 bases and J 7 bases; bases outside gene matches: 10. This CDR3 contains 15 residues. DNA of the CDR3: TGTGCCAGCAGTGCGTTAGCGGGGGGAGGGCGGACCCAGTACTTC. Its translation: CASSALAGGGRTQYF.

V and J are TRBV27 and TRBJ1-2; tentatively, D is TRBD1 (5 bases). CDR3 length equals 14 residues. The V gene lost 6 bases and the J gene lost 7 bases, with 18 bases spanning the gap. Per germline, CDR1 MNHEY and CDR2 SMNVEV (reference sequence). The CDR3 region has the DNA TGTGCCAGCAGGCCGACCAGGCAGGGAGGTGGCTACACCTTC. This translates into CASRPTRQGGGYTF.

The chain joins TRBV5-1 to TRBJ1-3; 7 bases align to TRBD1. The germline gives CDR1 SGHRS, CDR2 YFSETQ. Trimming cost V 6 bases and J 0 bases; bases outside gene matches: 9. The CDR3 consists of 16 residues. CDR3 in amino acids: CASTREGGLSGNTIYF. The CDR3 DNA sequence: TGCGCCAGCACCCGAGAAGGGGGCCTCTCTGGAAACACCATATATTTT.

The chain uses TRBV7-9 and TRBJ2-1, with D possibly matching TRBD2 (5 bases). Trimming took 4 bases from V and 8 from J, leaving 12 bases between them. CDR1 is SEHNR and CDR2 is FQNEAQ in the germline V gene (reference sequence). This CDR3 has 13 amino acids. CDR3 bases: TGTGCCAGCAGCTGGCTAGCCGCCGATGAGCAGTTCTTC. Its translation is CASSWLAADEQFF. The entire variable domain, with the rest obtained from reference TRBV7-9 and TRBJ2-1, is as follows: DTGVSQNPRHKITKRGQNVTFRCDPISEHNRLYWYRQTLGQGPEFLTYFQNEAQLEKSRLLSDRFSAERPKGSFSTLEIQRTEQGDSAMYLCASSWLAADEQFFGPGTRLTVL.

The V call is TRBV28, the J call TRBJ2-5; 8 nucleotides align to TRBD1. V lost 6 bases to trimming and J lost 3 bases; unmatched junction nucleotides: 3. The CDR3 loop spans 13 amino acids. CDR1 is MDHEN, CDR2 SYDVKM, per germline. CDR3 DNA sequence: TGTGCCAGCAGCAGGGGGCGTGAAGAGACCCAGTACTTC. Its translation: CASSRGREETQYF.

This chain connects TRBV6-1 to TRBJ2-7, with 8 bases matching TRBD1. From germline, CDR1 is MNHNS and CDR2 SASEGT. V was clipped by 5 bases and J by 6 bases; unmatched bases: 12. CDR3 length: 15 amino acids. This chain's CDR3 is CASSPQGAASTEQYF. The CDR3 DNA follows: TGTGCCAGCAGTCCCCAGGGGGCAGCCTCCACCGAGCAGTACTTC.

V usage is TRBV18 and J usage is TRBJ2-7; a weak D match, TRBD1 (6 bases). V was cut by 3 bases and J by 2 bases, with 14 bases left in between. Germline CDR1 and CDR2: KGHSH and LQKENI. The CDR3 loop spans 15 amino acids. This CDR3 is CASSPGAGVTYEQYF. The CDR3 DNA reads TGTGCCAGCTCACCCGGGGCAGGGGTCACCTACGAGCAGTACTTC. The whole variable domain, filled in from reference TRBV18 and TRBJ2-7, reads NAGVMQNPRHLVRRRGQEARLRCSPMKGHSHVYWYRQLPEEGLKFMVYLQKENIIDESGMPKERFSAEFPKEGPSILRIQQVVRGDSAAYFCASSPGAGVTYEQYFGPGTRLTVT.